This TCR beta chain was sequenced during a study of blood T cell repertoires in COVID-19. Study-wide context: T cells, B-cell-depleted T cells, or PBMCs provided the cDNA or gDNA that served as material.

Living in 20 to 30 US areas, the participants were between about 18 and 95 years of age. The authors' processing: Amplification of reference gene primers was used by the study to estimate nucleated cell counts. The table came from immunoSEQ multiplex PCR; TCRdb's copy has only in-frame clones and leaves some out. Clonal size and the V and J genes are those of that table, whereas D and trimming came from the DNA. The sample includes under 250,000 clones, 81% of them seen just once. The CDR3 sequence is 17 residues long. Germline CDR1 reads MNHNY; CDR2 reads SVGAGI (reference sequence). The junction had 8 bases not matched to a gene; V was cut back by 5 bases and J by 0 bases.

Sequencing input: PBMCs or T cells enriched from blood (not recorded which). The origin of this receptor is a woman between 45 and 60 years old with acute COVID-19. V and J are TRBV6-6 and TRBJ2-3; 10 bases align to TRBD2. The CDR3 bases are TGTGCCAGCAGTCCGGGACTAGCGACTTCTAGCACAGATACGCAGTATTTT. It is translated as CASSPGLATSSTDTQYF.